A selection of T cell receptor beta chains follows, all from one sample in a study of Ad26.COV2.S vaccination and SARS-CoV-2 variants. Data came from immunoSEQ multiplex PCR; TCRdb stores just in-frame clones and leaves some out. Here the sample spans fewer than 400,000 clones, less than 90% being singletons. The sequences come from peripheral blood, collected in a trial of Ad26.COV2.S vaccine versus placebo. The receptors derive from a person between 18 and 65 years old who received the Ad26.COV2.S COVID-19 vaccine or a placebo. Both conserved end residues are part of each CDR3. Fields, in order: D gene, V gene, clone size, J gene, CDR3 protein, CDR3 DNA. The D gene is left open where the match is weak. Clone size is not always given. Where it is, it says once, few, many or a class for expanded clones.

>NA|TRBV3-1/TRBV3-2|NA|TRBJ2-1
CASSQVEGYDYYNEQFF
TGTGCCAGCAGCCAAGTCGAGGGGTATGACTACTACAATGAGCAGTTCTTC
>NA|TRBV7-9|NA|TRBJ1-1
CASSHTKAEAFF
TGTGCCAGCAGCCATACGAAGGCTGAAGCTTTCTTT
>NA|TRBV11-1|NA|TRBJ1-4
CASYDPNEKLFF
TGTGCCAGTTACGATCCTAATGAAAAACTGTTTTTT
>NA|TRBV4-1|NA|TRBJ1-1
CASSLHLRSEGTEAFF
TGCGCCAGCAGCCTCCACCTCAGGTCGGAGGGGACTGAAGCTTTCTTT
>NA|TRBV4-2|NA|TRBJ1-5
CASSQGRGGNQPQHF
TGTGCCAGCAGCCAAGGGAGGGGAGGCAATCAGCCCCAGCATTTT
>TRBD1|TRBV14|once|TRBJ1-1
CASSRDSMNTEAFF
TGTGCCAGCAGCCGGGACAGCATGAACACTGAAGCTTTCTTT
>NA|TRBV28|NA|TRBJ2-6
CASSFSGANVLTF
TGTGCCAGCAGTTTCTCTGGGGCCAACGTCCTGACTTTC
>NA|TRBV6-2/TRBV6-3|NA|TRBJ2-2
CASSIQPAPGELFF
TGTGCCAGCAGTATCCAACCCGCGCCCGGGGAGCTGTTTTTT
>NA|TRBV3-1/TRBV3-2|NA|TRBJ1-4
CASSQERELFF
TGTGCCAGCAGCCAAGAAAGGGAACTGTTTTTT
>NA|TRBV5-8|NA|TRBJ1-2
CASSSSHGEGYTF
TGTGCCAGCAGCTCGAGTCATGGCGAGGGCTACACCTTC
>NA|TRBV7-2|NA|TRBJ2-2
CASSGRSGNTGELFF
TGTGCCAGCAGCGGGCGTAGCGGGAACACCGGGGAGCTGTTTTTT
>NA|TRBV6-2/TRBV6-3|NA|TRBJ2-5
CASSYNRRETQYF
TGTGCCAGCAGCTATAACCGGCGGGAGACCCAGTACTTC
>NA|TRBV11-1|NA|TRBJ2-7
CASSPLVGVEQYF
TGTGCCAGCAGCCCCCTGGTGGGGGTCGAGCAGTACTTC
>NA|TRBV6-1|once|TRBJ1-1
CASSEHVNTEAFF
TGTGCCAGCAGTGAGCACGTGAACACTGAAGCTTTCTTT
>TRBD2|TRBV4-3|NA|TRBJ2-3
CASSQGAGTSGEISTDTQYF
TGCGCCAGCAGCCAAGGGGCGGGGACTAGCGGGGAGATTAGCACAGATACGCAGTATTTT
>NA|TRBV4-2|NA|TRBJ1-3
CASSQDLSVPSGNTIYF
TGTGCCAGCAGCCAAGATCTTTCGGTACCCTCTGGAAACACCATATATTTT
>NA|TRBV6-5|few|TRBJ2-1
CASYDWSSYNEQFF
TGTGCCAGCTACGACTGGAGCTCCTACAATGAGCAGTTCTTC
>NA|TRBV18|NA|TRBJ2-7
CASSASRVATFYEQYF
TGTGCCAGCTCAGCCTCCAGGGTCGCCACATTCTACGAGCAGTACTTC
>NA|TRBV7-8|NA|TRBJ1-2
CASSLSGQGNAGYTF
TGTGCCAGCAGCTTATCGGGACAAGGGAACGCTGGCTACACCTTC
>NA|TRBV3-1/TRBV3-2|NA|TRBJ2-7
CASSQSRQTEQYF
TGTGCCAGCAGCCAAAGTCGACAGACCGAGCAGTACTTC